This T cell receptor (beta chain) was sequenced during a study of cytomegalovirus exposure and HLA in healthy donors. A multiplex PCR was run with 60 Vbeta primers and 13 Jbeta primers. TCRdb's copy holds only in-frame clones and misses some; the assay was immunoSEQ multiplex PCR. The profile shows approximately 260,000 clones, around 90% of them singletons. V dropped 1 base and J dropped 1 base, with 10 bases sitting between them. Germline CDR1 and CDR2: LNHDA and SQIVND (reference sequence). The CDR3 has 15 residues. The chain recombines TRBV19 with TRBJ2-5; a weak D match, TRBD1 (6 bases). This receptor was obtained from a girl aged 2-10 years in good health and CMV-seronegative. Sequencing input: PBMCs. The CDR3 DNA follows: TGTGCCAGTAGTATAGTAGGGACACCCCAAGAGACCCAGTACTTC. Its protein product is CASSIVGTPQETQYF.